The rows below give T cell receptor beta chains drawn from one sample of a study of T cell responses to AZD1222 COVID-19 vaccine. Measured with immunoSEQ multiplex PCR; TCRdb has only the in-frame clones, and not every one. The sample contains some 110,000 clones, 90% of which appear only once. This material consisted of peripheral blood, taken 28 days after the second AZD1222 dose. These receptors all come from an adult who received the AZD1222 COVID-19 vaccine. The CDR3 runs from the conserved cysteine through the conserved F or W. The order of the fields is V gene, J gene, D gene, clone size, CDR3 DNA, CDR3 protein. D genes are given only for firm matches. Not every row has a clone size; where given, it reads once, few, many or a size class.

v_gene: TRBV14; j_gene: TRBJ2-7; d_gene: NA; abundance: medium-sized; CDR3nt: TGTGCCAGCAGCCAAGACAGGGCTAGAAGGTACGAGCAGTACTTC; CDR3aa: CASSQDRARRYEQYF
v_gene: TRBV7-6; j_gene: TRBJ1-1; d_gene: TRBD1; abundance: NA; CDR3nt: TGTGCCAGCAGCTTAGCCACAGGGGGCACTGAAGCTTTCTTT; CDR3aa: CASSLATGGTEAFF
v_gene: TRBV5-1; j_gene: TRBJ1-2; d_gene: NA; abundance: NA; CDR3nt: TGCGCCAGCAACCCCGTGAGTGGCAGTAACTATGGCTACACCTTC; CDR3aa: CASNPVSGSNYGYTF
v_gene: TRBV7-8; j_gene: TRBJ2-2; d_gene: TRBD1; abundance: NA; CDR3nt: TGTGCCAGCAGCTTTAGCCCTGACAGGGGGCGGACCGGGGAGCTGTTTTTT; CDR3aa: CASSFSPDRGRTGELFF
v_gene: TRBV6-4; j_gene: TRBJ1-2; d_gene: NA; abundance: NA; CDR3nt: TGTGCCAGCAGTGAAAGTGGCATGGGAGGCTACACCTTC; CDR3aa: CASSESGMGGYTF
v_gene: TRBV10-3; j_gene: TRBJ1-1; d_gene: NA; abundance: NA; CDR3nt: TGTGCCATCAGTGAGACCTTTCGGGGGGCGGGAAGCACTGAAGCTTTCTTT; CDR3aa: CAISETFRGAGSTEAFF
v_gene: TRBV19; j_gene: TRBJ1-1; d_gene: NA; abundance: NA; CDR3nt: TGTGCCAGTAGTATAATAGAGGTGGAAGCTTTCTTT; CDR3aa: CASSIIEVEAFF
v_gene: TRBV27; j_gene: TRBJ2-7; d_gene: TRBD1; abundance: NA; CDR3nt: TGTGCCAGCAGTTCTAAATTGGACAGGGTCTACGAGCAGTACTTC; CDR3aa: CASSSKLDRVYEQYF
v_gene: TRBV7-3; j_gene: TRBJ1-1; d_gene: NA; abundance: NA; CDR3nt: TGTGCCAGCAGCTTAACTTCCGGGGACACTGAAGCTTTCTTT; CDR3aa: CASSLTSGDTEAFF
v_gene: TRBV5-1; j_gene: TRBJ2-3; d_gene: TRBD2; abundance: once; CDR3nt: TGCGCCAGCAGCAGTCTAGCGGGGGCTAGCACAGATACGCAGTATTTT; CDR3aa: CASSSLAGASTDTQYF
v_gene: TRBV6-5; j_gene: TRBJ2-2; d_gene: TRBD1; abundance: NA; CDR3nt: TGTGCCAGCAGTTCAGCAGGGGGCGGGGACACCGAGGAGCTGTTTTTT; CDR3aa: CASSSAGGGDTEELFF
v_gene: TRBV5-1; j_gene: TRBJ1-5; d_gene: NA; abundance: NA; CDR3nt: TGCGCCAGCAGCTCGCAAGCAGGTGGCAATCAGCCCCAGCATTTT; CDR3aa: CASSSQAGGNQPQHF
v_gene: TRBV6-2/TRBV6-3; j_gene: TRBJ1-2; d_gene: TRBD1; abundance: once; CDR3nt: TGTGCCAGCAGTTTCGGGACAGGGACCGGCTACACCTTC; CDR3aa: CASSFGTGTGYTF
v_gene: TRBV9; j_gene: TRBJ2-6; d_gene: NA; abundance: NA; CDR3nt: TGTGCCAGCAGCCCTGAGGACAGCTTTCCTGGGGCCAACGTCCTGACTTTC; CDR3aa: CASSPEDSFPGANVLTF
v_gene: TRBV7-2; j_gene: TRBJ2-2; d_gene: NA; abundance: NA; CDR3nt: TGTGCCAGCAGCTTTATCCGGTCCGGGGAGCTGTTTTTT; CDR3aa: CASSFIRSGELFF
v_gene: TRBV3-1/TRBV3-2; j_gene: TRBJ2-2; d_gene: NA; abundance: once; CDR3nt: TGTGCCAGCAGCCAAGATCACGGGCCCACCGGGGAGCTGTTTTTT; CDR3aa: CASSQDHGPTGELFF
v_gene: TRBV20-1; j_gene: TRBJ2-7; d_gene: TRBD1; abundance: NA; CDR3nt: TGCAGTGCTAGTAGCCCGGGACAGGGTTTCGAGCAGTACTTC; CDR3aa: CSASSPGQGFEQYF
v_gene: TRBV6-1; j_gene: TRBJ1-5; d_gene: NA; abundance: NA; CDR3nt: TGTGCCAGCAGTGACACACAGGGCCGGGGTCAGCCCCAGCATTTT; CDR3aa: CASSDTQGRGQPQHF
v_gene: TRBV18; j_gene: TRBJ2-3; d_gene: NA; abundance: NA; CDR3nt: TGTGCCAGCTCACCCCGAGTGGGGTTAGGGGCCTCAGATACGCAGTATTTT; CDR3aa: CASSPRVGLGASDTQYF
v_gene: TRBV5-4; j_gene: TRBJ2-6; d_gene: TRBD2; abundance: NA; CDR3nt: TGTGCCAGCAGCTTGTCTAGCGGGGGGGCAGGGGCCAACGTCCTGACTTTC; CDR3aa: CASSLSSGGAGANVLTF
v_gene: TRBV15; j_gene: TRBJ1-6; d_gene: NA; abundance: once; CDR3nt: TGTGCCACCCGGGACTGGGGTAATTCACCCCTCCACTTT; CDR3aa: CATRDWGNSPLHF
v_gene: TRBV28; j_gene: TRBJ1-2; d_gene: TRBD1; abundance: NA; CDR3nt: TGTGCCAGCAGTCTCACAGGGGGAAGTAGCTATGGCTACACCTTC; CDR3aa: CASSLTGGSSYGYTF
v_gene: TRBV18; j_gene: TRBJ1-2; d_gene: TRBD1; abundance: NA; CDR3nt: TGTGCCAGCTCACCAGATCGACAGGGGGCTGGCGGCTACACCTTC; CDR3aa: CASSPDRQGAGGYTF
v_gene: TRBV18; j_gene: TRBJ1-2; d_gene: NA; abundance: NA; CDR3nt: TGTGCCAGCTCACCGTTGGGCCAGAGGGACTATGGCTACACCTTC; CDR3aa: CASSPLGQRDYGYTF
v_gene: TRBV19; j_gene: TRBJ1-1; d_gene: NA; abundance: NA; CDR3nt: TGTGCCAGTATCACTTGGGGACGGGCTTTCTTT; CDR3aa: CASITWGRAFF
v_gene: TRBV7-9; j_gene: TRBJ1-6; d_gene: TRBD1; abundance: NA; CDR3nt: TGTGCCAGCAGCTTTCGATCCACCTGGGACAGGGGGAATTCACCCCTCCACTTT; CDR3aa: CASSFRSTWDRGNSPLHF
v_gene: TRBV2; j_gene: TRBJ1-4; d_gene: NA; abundance: NA; CDR3nt: TGTGCCAGCAGTGAGCAGGGTCAGAATGAAAAACTGTTTTTT; CDR3aa: CASSEQGQNEKLFF
v_gene: TRBV20-1; j_gene: TRBJ2-1; d_gene: NA; abundance: NA; CDR3nt: TGCAGTGCTAGTTTTCCAGCGACCAACGAGCAGTTCTTC; CDR3aa: CSASFPATNEQFF
v_gene: TRBV9; j_gene: TRBJ2-7; d_gene: NA; abundance: NA; CDR3nt: TGTGCCAGCAGCCCACGGTGGATGGTCTACGAGCAGTACTTC; CDR3aa: CASSPRWMVYEQYF
v_gene: TRBV6-2/TRBV6-3; j_gene: TRBJ2-7; d_gene: TRBD2; abundance: NA; CDR3nt: TGTGCCAGCAGTTATTCAATTTGGGTAGCGGGAGCCTACGAGCAGTACTTC; CDR3aa: CASSYSIWVAGAYEQYF
v_gene: TRBV25-1; j_gene: TRBJ1-1; d_gene: NA; abundance: NA; CDR3nt: TGTGCCAGCAGTGAATCGGGCAGACTGAACACTGAAGCTTTCTTT; CDR3aa: CASSESGRLNTEAFF
v_gene: TRBV7-2; j_gene: TRBJ1-5; d_gene: NA; abundance: NA; CDR3nt: TGTGCCAGCAGCTTAGTTCCGGGTAGTAGCAATCAGCCCCAGCATTTT; CDR3aa: CASSLVPGSSNQPQHF
v_gene: TRBV6-5; j_gene: TRBJ1-2; d_gene: NA; abundance: NA; CDR3nt: TGTGCCAGCAGTTACTCGTACAGGAACTATGGCTACACCTTC; CDR3aa: CASSYSYRNYGYTF
v_gene: TRBV6-2/TRBV6-3; j_gene: TRBJ1-2; d_gene: TRBD1; abundance: NA; CDR3nt: TGTGCCAGCAGTTACAGCTCGACAGGGAGCGGTGGCTACACCTTC; CDR3aa: CASSYSSTGSGGYTF
v_gene: TRBV5-8; j_gene: TRBJ2-1; d_gene: TRBD1; abundance: NA; CDR3nt: TGTGCCAGCAGCTTGGGGGACAGTCTGTGGTACAATGAGCAGTTCTTC; CDR3aa: CASSLGDSLWYNEQFF
v_gene: TRBV9; j_gene: TRBJ2-2; d_gene: TRBD1; abundance: NA; CDR3nt: TGTGCCAGCAGCGGCGACAGGGGGCAGAACACCGGGGAGCTGTTTTTT; CDR3aa: CASSGDRGQNTGELFF
v_gene: TRBV25-1; j_gene: TRBJ2-5; d_gene: TRBD2; abundance: NA; CDR3nt: TGTGCCAGCAGTTCCCCCACTAGCGGGGAGGGAGAGACCCAGTACTTC; CDR3aa: CASSSPTSGEGETQYF
v_gene: TRBV6-5; j_gene: TRBJ1-2; d_gene: NA; abundance: NA; CDR3nt: TGTGCCAGCCGCCCTTCTACAGTCCCCTATGGCTACACCTTC; CDR3aa: CASRPSTVPYGYTF
v_gene: TRBV7-6; j_gene: TRBJ1-4; d_gene: TRBD1; abundance: NA; CDR3nt: TGTGCCAGCAGCACCGGGACAGGGGTGAATGAAAAACTGTTTTTT; CDR3aa: CASSTGTGVNEKLFF
v_gene: TRBV10-3; j_gene: TRBJ1-2; d_gene: NA; abundance: NA; CDR3nt: TGTGCCATCCGAGGGGGGACCCTCTATGGCTACACCTTC; CDR3aa: CAIRGGTLYGYTF
v_gene: TRBV5-1; j_gene: TRBJ2-7; d_gene: NA; abundance: few; CDR3nt: TGCGCCAGCAGCTTGGACAGGCTTCGGGCCGACGAGCAGTACTTC; CDR3aa: CASSLDRLRADEQYF
v_gene: TRBV6-1; j_gene: TRBJ2-3; d_gene: TRBD2; abundance: NA; CDR3nt: TGTGCCAGCAGTGAAGCGGGGGGGACAGATACGCAGTATTTT; CDR3aa: CASSEAGGTDTQYF
v_gene: TRBV5-1; j_gene: TRBJ1-4; d_gene: TRBD1; abundance: NA; CDR3nt: TGCGCCAGCAGCTTGGGGACAGGGATAACTGAAAAACTGTTTTTT; CDR3aa: CASSLGTGITEKLFF
v_gene: TRBV7-8; j_gene: TRBJ2-7; d_gene: NA; abundance: NA; CDR3nt: TGTGCCAGCAGCTCCGGACAGTCAAGCTCCTACGAGCAGTACTTC; CDR3aa: CASSSGQSSSYEQYF
v_gene: TRBV7-2; j_gene: TRBJ2-7; d_gene: NA; abundance: NA; CDR3nt: TGTGCCAGCAGCACCCACGGCGGTCCCTACGAGCAGTACTTC; CDR3aa: CASSTHGGPYEQYF
v_gene: TRBV6-1; j_gene: TRBJ2-3; d_gene: TRBD2; abundance: NA; CDR3nt: TGTGCCAGCAGTGAATTCGCGAGCGGGGGGCCAGATACGCAGTATTTT; CDR3aa: CASSEFASGGPDTQYF
v_gene: TRBV2; j_gene: TRBJ1-3; d_gene: TRBD1; abundance: NA; CDR3nt: TGTGCCAGCAGTGGACAGGGTTCTGGAAACACCATATATTTT; CDR3aa: CASSGQGSGNTIYF
v_gene: TRBV7-2; j_gene: TRBJ1-3; d_gene: NA; abundance: NA; CDR3nt: TGTGCCAGCAGCTTACGTCCGACCTCTGGAAACACCATATATTTT; CDR3aa: CASSLRPTSGNTIYF
v_gene: TRBV6-5; j_gene: TRBJ2-5; d_gene: TRBD1; abundance: NA; CDR3nt: TGTGCCAGCAGTTACTCGTACAGGGGAGAGACCCAGTACTTC; CDR3aa: CASSYSYRGETQYF
v_gene: TRBV27; j_gene: TRBJ1-2; d_gene: NA; abundance: NA; CDR3nt: TGTGCCAGCAGCCCAACGACAGGAATCTATGGCTACACCTTC; CDR3aa: CASSPTTGIYGYTF
v_gene: TRBV27; j_gene: TRBJ1-2; d_gene: TRBD1; abundance: NA; CDR3nt: TGTGCCAGCAGCAAGGGGGCGGGGGCGGACTATGGCTACACCTTC; CDR3aa: CASSKGAGADYGYTF
v_gene: TRBV2; j_gene: TRBJ2-7; d_gene: NA; abundance: once; CDR3nt: TGTGCGCTGAGCGGAAGCTCCTACGAGCAGTACTTC; CDR3aa: CALSGSSYEQYF
v_gene: TRBV5-3; j_gene: TRBJ1-2; d_gene: TRBD1; abundance: few; CDR3nt: TGTGCCAACACAGACAGGGGAGAAAACTATGGCTACACCTTC; CDR3aa: CANTDRGENYGYTF
v_gene: TRBV19; j_gene: TRBJ1-1; d_gene: NA; abundance: NA; CDR3nt: TGTGCCAGTAGTAACCGGGACAAACGTGAAGCTTTCTTT; CDR3aa: CASSNRDKREAFF
v_gene: TRBV7-2; j_gene: TRBJ2-7; d_gene: NA; abundance: few; CDR3nt: TGTGCCAGCAGTTACAGGGCAACGGGGGACGAGCAGTACTTC; CDR3aa: CASSYRATGDEQYF
v_gene: TRBV10-3; j_gene: TRBJ1-2; d_gene: TRBD1; abundance: NA; CDR3nt: TGTGCCATCAGTGAGGCGTTACAGGGGGAGGCGAGGAAAACCTTC; CDR3aa: CAISEALQGEARKTF